Shown below are 18 T cell receptor beta chains from a single sample sequenced in a study of response to subunit inactivated influenza vaccine. From the RT-PCR reads, TCRdb called clonotypes with MiXCR, one entry per CDR3 protein. Here the sample spans more than 700,000 distinct CDR3 sequences, 21% being singletons. The input for sequencing was PBMCs from blood, taken roughly 5 days after vaccination. These receptor sequences come from a man aged 50 to 59 who received an inactivated influenza vaccine.

This clonotype was observed a handful of times. The chain recombines TRBV9 with TRBJ2-2, with 10 positions matching TRBD2. The CDR3 length is 17 residues. After removal of 4 bases from V and 4 bases from J, the junction contained 10 bases not matched to a gene. Germline assignment: CDR1 SGDLS and CDR2 YYNGEE. The CDR3 bases are TGTGCCAGCAGCTCTAGCGGGGGTCACGTCCTCACCGGGGAGCTGTTTTTT. Residues: CASSSSGGHVLTGELFF.

This chain connects TRBV20-1 to TRBJ2-1; perhaps TRBD2 as D (5 bases). V dropped 2 bases and J dropped 0 bases, with 14 bases sitting between them. The length of the CDR3 is 16 residues. Germline V gene sequence: CDR1 DFQATT, CDR2 SNEGSKA (reference sequence). Here the CDR3 reads CSARHTTGNSYNEQFF. The CDR3 bases are TGCAGTGCTAGACATACTACGGGGAACTCCTACAATGAGCAGTTCTTC.

V and J are TRBV30 and TRBJ2-3; D gene ambiguous. Germline CDR1 GTSNPN, CDR2 SVGIG (reference sequence). The germline V and J ends were trimmed by 2 bases and 0 bases, with 6 bases remaining between them. The CDR3 length is 13 residues. The CDR3 here is CAWSLTSTDTQYF. For the CDR3, the DNA is TGTGCCTGGAGTCTGACTAGCACAGATACGCAGTATTTT.

CDR3 DNA: TGCGCCAGCAGCTCCACACAGGGGGCGAGCGGCACTGAAGCTTTCTTT. It specifies CASSSTQGASGTEAFF. The chain recombines TRBV5-1 with TRBJ1-1; 9 bases align to TRBD1. CDR1 is SGHRS, CDR2 YFSETQ, per germline. V was pared by 3 bases and J by 4 bases, with 10 bases of the junction left unmatched. This CDR3 has 16 residues.

At least ten counts were recorded for this clonotype. The chain uses TRBV29-1 and TRBJ2-1; possibly TRBD1 for D (6 bases). Germline lookup yields CDR1 SQVTM and CDR2 ANQGSEA. This CDR3 has 13 residues. The germline V and J ends were trimmed by 7 bases and 3 bases, with 13 bases remaining between them. For the CDR3, the DNA is TGCAGCGCCCCCGGGACATTCTACAATGAGCAGTTCTTC. Protein product: CSAPGTFYNEQFF.

This clonotype was recorded a few times. This chain links TRBV11-2 with TRBJ2-2; D could derive from TRBD1 or TRBD2 (6 bases each). V lost 5 bases, J lost 6 bases, and 19 bases lay in between. The CDR3 consists of 16 residues. Germline CDR1 reads SGHAT; CDR2 reads FQNNGV. For the CDR3, the DNA is TGTGCCAGCAGCCCCGTAGGGGGGCTAGGAGCCGGGGAGCTGTTTTTT. Translated: CASSPVGGLGAGELFF.

V is TRBV9 and J is TRBJ2-5; D is undetermined. In germline, CDR1 is SGDLS, CDR2 YYNGEE. The germline V and J ends were trimmed by 3 bases and 0 bases, with 9 bases remaining between them. CDR3 size: 14 residues. The CDR3 region has the DNA TGTGCCAGCAGCGCCGCCGGGTACCAAGAGACCCAGTACTTC. This codes for CASSAAGYQETQYF.

Details on this clonotype: A read error may produce the germline difference seen at one junction end. The chain carries TRBV4-1 and TRBJ2-3; D may correspond to TRBD1 or TRBD2 (5 bases each). The CDR3 sequence is 13 residues long. Germline V gene lookup returns CDR1 MGHRA and CDR2 YSYEKL. The CDR3 region is CAMSPGTTDTQYF. CDR3 DNA: TGTGCCATGAGCCCCGGGACCACAGATACGCAGTATTTT.

This clonotype was detected only a few times. This chain connects TRBV20-1 to TRBJ2-3; 7 bases map to TRBD2. The germline gives CDR1 DFQATT, CDR2 SNEGSKA (reference sequence). This CDR3 has 14 amino acids. The trim removed 6 bases at V and 2 bases at J, leaving 8 bases unmatched. CDR3 DNA sequence: TGCAGTGCCCTCGAAGCGGGATTCACAGATACGCAGTATTTT. This gives the protein CSALEAGFTDTQYF.

The chain employs TRBV28 and TRBJ1-6; D ambiguous. With 2 bases removed from V and 10 bases from J, the gap between germline ends came to 12 bases. The CDR3 totals 14 residues. Germline V gene data show CDR1 as MDHEN and CDR2 as SYDVKM. The DNA for the CDR3 is TGTGCCAGCAGTTTACCGGCCAGTTGGTCACCCCTCCACTTT. Its protein product is CASSLPASWSPLHF.

The chain combines TRBV5-1 with TRBJ2-7; D gene ambiguous. The germline CDR1 and CDR2 sequences are SGHRS and YFSETQ. Between the trimmed V and J ends, which lost 4 bases and 5 bases, there was a span of 13 bases. This CDR3 spans 13 amino acids. The CDR3 loop is CASSRSRVDEQYF. The CDR3 DNA is TGCGCCAGCAGCCGGTCCCGGGTTGACGAGCAGTACTTC.

Written as DNA, the CDR3 is TGTGCCATCAGTCTGCGACAAACATCAGATACGCAGTATTTT. It codes for CAISLRQTSDTQYF. The chain carries TRBV10-3 and TRBJ2-3, with D unresolved. Germline V CDR1 and CDR2: ENHRY, SYGVKD. The V end lost 5 bases, the J end lost 4 bases, and 13 bases lay between the germline ends. The CDR3 runs 14 residues.

This clonotype was found a few times. V usage is TRBV28 and J usage is TRBJ1-5; D perhaps matches TRBD1 (5 bases). The CDR3 sequence is 14 residues long. Germline CDR1 MDHEN, CDR2 SYDVKM. Trimming removed 5 bases from V and 6 bases from J, with 14 bases in between. The CDR3 coding sequence is TGTGCCAGCAGTGTAACAGGAGCGGGTCAGCCCCAGCATTTT. Translation: CASSVTGAGQPQHF. Full variable domain (remainder filled in from reference TRBV28 and TRBJ1-5): DVKVTQSSRYLVKRTGEKVFLECVQDMDHENMFWYRQDPGLGLRLIYFSYDVKMKEKGDIPEGYSVSREKKERFSLILESASTNQTSMYLCASSVTGAGQPQHFGDGTRLSIL.

V usage is TRBV5-1 and J usage is TRBJ2-1; D not resolved. Between the trimmed V and J ends, which lost 0 bases and 2 bases, there was a span of 12 bases. The germline gives CDR1 SGHRS, CDR2 YFSETQ. CDR3 length equals 16 residues. This CDR3 reads CASSLVPGATYNEQFF. DNA of the CDR3: TGCGCCAGCAGCTTGGTTCCGGGTGCTACCTACAATGAGCAGTTCTTC.

The V gene is TRBV29-1, the J gene TRBJ2-7; tentatively, D is TRBD1 (6 bases). The germline gives CDR1 SQVTM, CDR2 ANQGSEA. The CDR3 contains 13 residues. Trimming stripped 4 bases from V and 4 bases from J, with 14 bases between. In DNA form, the CDR3 reads TGCAGCGTTGGGTGGGACATACAATACGAGCAGTACTTC. It encodes CSVGWDIQYEQYF.

This clonotype was seen a handful of times. The chain carries TRBV3-1 and TRBJ2-1; 12 bases map to TRBD2. V shed 4 bases and J 7 bases; nucleotides not matched to a gene: 5. Per the germline V gene, CDR1 is LGHDT and CDR2 is YNNKEL (reference sequence). The CDR3 sequence is 15 residues long. CDR3 bases: TGTGCCAGCAGCCTAACTAGCGGGAGGTTTAATGAGCAGTTCTTC. Translating gives CASSLTSGRFNEQFF.

The rearrangement links TRBV12-3 or TRBV12-4 to TRBJ2-7; no firm D call. The CDR3 length is 13 residues. Trimming took off 3 bases at V and 6 bases at J, with 12 bases between the two ends. CDR3 in DNA: TGTGCCAGCAGTTTGGGCAGTCCATTCGAGCAGTACTTC. This gives the protein CASSLGSPFEQYF.

This clonotype was detected a few times. The gene calls are TRBV27 and TRBJ2-3; 7 nucleotides align to TRBD1. The CDR3 runs 18 residues. The V segment lost 6 bases and the J segment 6 bases; nucleotides outside the gene matches: 21. CDR1 and CDR2 (germline): MNHEY, SMNVEV (reference sequence). The CDR3 bases are TGTGCCAGCAGCCTTACGTCCGGGACAGATATATCATCTGATACGCAGTATTTT. As protein: CASSLTSGTDISSDTQYF.